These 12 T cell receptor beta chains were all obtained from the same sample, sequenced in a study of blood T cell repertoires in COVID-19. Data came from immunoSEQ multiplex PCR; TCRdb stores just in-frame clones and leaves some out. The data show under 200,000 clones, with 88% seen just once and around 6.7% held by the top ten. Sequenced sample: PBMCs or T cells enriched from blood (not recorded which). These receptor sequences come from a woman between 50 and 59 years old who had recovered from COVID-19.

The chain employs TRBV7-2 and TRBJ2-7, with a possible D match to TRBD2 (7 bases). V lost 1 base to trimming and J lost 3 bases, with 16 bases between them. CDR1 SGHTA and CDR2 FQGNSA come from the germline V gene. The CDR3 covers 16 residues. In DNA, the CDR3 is TGTGCCAGCAGCTTAGGGGGGGGCAGAGTAGACTACGAGCAGTACTTC. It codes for CASSLGGGRVDYEQYF.

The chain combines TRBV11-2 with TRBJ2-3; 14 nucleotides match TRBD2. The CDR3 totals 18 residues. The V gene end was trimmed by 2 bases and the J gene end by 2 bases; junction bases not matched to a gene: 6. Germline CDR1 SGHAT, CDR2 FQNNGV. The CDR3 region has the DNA TGTGCCAGCAGCTTAACCCGACTAGCGGGGGGGTTCACAGATACGCAGTATTTT. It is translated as CASSLTRLAGGFTDTQYF.

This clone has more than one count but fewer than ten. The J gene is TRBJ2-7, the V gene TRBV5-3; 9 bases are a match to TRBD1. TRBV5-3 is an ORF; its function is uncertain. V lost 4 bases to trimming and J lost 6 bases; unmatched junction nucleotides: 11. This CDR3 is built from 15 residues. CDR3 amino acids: CARSHHRGLGAEQYF. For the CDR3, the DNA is TGTGCCAGAAGCCACCACAGGGGGCTAGGCGCCGAGCAGTACTTC.

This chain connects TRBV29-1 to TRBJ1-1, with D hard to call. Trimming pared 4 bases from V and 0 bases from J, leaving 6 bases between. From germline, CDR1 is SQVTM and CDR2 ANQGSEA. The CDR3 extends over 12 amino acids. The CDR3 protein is CSVATVNTEAFF. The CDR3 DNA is TGCAGCGTTGCCACAGTGAACACTGAAGCTTTCTTT.

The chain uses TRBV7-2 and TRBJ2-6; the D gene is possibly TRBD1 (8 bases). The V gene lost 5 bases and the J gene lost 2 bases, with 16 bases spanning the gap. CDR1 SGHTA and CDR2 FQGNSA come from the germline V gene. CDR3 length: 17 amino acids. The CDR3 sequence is CASSPNRGRAGANVLTF. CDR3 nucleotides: TGTGCCAGCAGCCCAAACAGGGGGAGGGCTGGGGCCAACGTCCTGACTTTC.

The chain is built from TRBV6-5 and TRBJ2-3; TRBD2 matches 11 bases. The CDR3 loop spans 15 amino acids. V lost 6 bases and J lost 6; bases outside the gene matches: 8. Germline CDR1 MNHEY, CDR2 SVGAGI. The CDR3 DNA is TGTGCCAGCAGGGATAGCGGGGGGGCCTTGGATACGCAGTATTTT. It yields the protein CASRDSGGALDTQYF.

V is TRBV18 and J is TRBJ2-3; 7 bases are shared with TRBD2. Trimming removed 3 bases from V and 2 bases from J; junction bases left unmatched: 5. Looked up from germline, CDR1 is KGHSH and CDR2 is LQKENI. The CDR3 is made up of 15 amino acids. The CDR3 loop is CASSPPGGTTDTQYF. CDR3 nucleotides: TGTGCCAGCTCACCCCCCGGGGGGACCACAGATACGCAGTATTTT.

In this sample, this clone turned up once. The CDR3 protein is CATQGVRYGYTF. Here the CDR3 DNA reads TGTGCCACCCAGGGGGTTCGCTATGGCTACACCTTC. This chain links TRBV2 with TRBJ1-2; 7 bases are a match to TRBD1. The trim removed 10 bases at V and 4 bases at J, leaving 6 bases unmatched. The CDR3 sequence is 12 residues long. The germline gives CDR1 SNHLY, CDR2 FYNNEI.

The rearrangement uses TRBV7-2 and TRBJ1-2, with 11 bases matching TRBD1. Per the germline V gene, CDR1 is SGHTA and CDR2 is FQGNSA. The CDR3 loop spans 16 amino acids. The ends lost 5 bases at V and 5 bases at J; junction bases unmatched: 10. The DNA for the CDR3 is TGTGCCAGCAGCGCCCACGGACAGGGGGCCGGGTATGGCTACACCTTC. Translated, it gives CASSAHGQGAGYGYTF.

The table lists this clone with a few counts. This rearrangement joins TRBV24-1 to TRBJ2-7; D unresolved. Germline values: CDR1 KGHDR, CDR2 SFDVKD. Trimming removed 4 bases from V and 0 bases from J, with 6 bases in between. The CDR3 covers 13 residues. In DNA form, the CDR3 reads TGTGCCACCAGTGACCCCAGCTCCTACGAGCAGTACTTC. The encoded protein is CATSDPSSYEQYF.

This chain's CDR3 is CASSPAVGPRFTDTQYF. CDR3 bases: TGTGCCAGCAGCCCGGCCGTGGGGCCGAGATTTACAGATACGCAGTATTTT. The chain couples TRBV7-6 to TRBJ2-3; D perhaps matches TRBD1 (5 bases). Trimming pared 5 bases from V and 3 bases from J, leaving 21 bases between. This CDR3 region has 17 residues. CDR1 SGHVS and CDR2 FNYEAQ come from the germline V gene.

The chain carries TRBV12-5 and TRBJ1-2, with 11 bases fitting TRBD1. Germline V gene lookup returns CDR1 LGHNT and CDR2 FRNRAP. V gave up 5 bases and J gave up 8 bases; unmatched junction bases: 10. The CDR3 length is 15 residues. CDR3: CASGPLGDRGEGYTF. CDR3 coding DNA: TGTGCTAGTGGTCCCCTAGGGGACAGGGGGGAAGGCTACACCTTC.